This passage covers 2 T cell receptor beta chains from one sample sequenced in a study of T cells in Graves' hyperthyroidism and ophthalmopathy. Amplification of TCR beta CDR3 regions was performed using RNA transcripts as template. TCR CDR3 regions were first amplified by RT-PCR with HTBI primers. In TCRdb, the multiplex PCR reads were re-called with MiXCR into one record per CDR3 protein. The sample lists over 500,000 distinct CDR3 sequences; 15% to 20% were seen once. The sequencing sample was made of blood. These receptors were taken from a young woman with Graves' ophthalmopathy.

This clonotype was recorded at least ten times. The chain links TRBV20-1 to TRBJ2-7, with 8 bases fitting TRBD2. The length of the CDR3 is 15 residues. Germline V gene lookup returns CDR1 DFQATT and CDR2 SNEGSKA (reference sequence). Losses at the gene ends were 5 bases for V and 2 bases for J; bases not matched to a gene: 11. DNA of the CDR3: TGCAGTGCTGAGGGAGCGGGAGCGTTAGCCTACGAGCAGTACTTC. Translation gives CSAEGAGALAYEQYF.

The table lists this clonotype with many counts. CDR3 bases: TGCGCCAGCAGCTTGAGCGGGGTCACTGAAGCTTTCTTT. The encoded protein is CASSLSGVTEAFF. The chain carries TRBV5-1 and TRBJ1-1; D uncertain. CDR3 size: 13 residues. V lost 1 base and J 4 bases, leaving 8 bases between the germline ends. The germline V gene has CDR1 SGHRS and CDR2 YFSETQ.